This is a list of T cell receptor beta chains from one sample in a study of cytomegalovirus exposure and HLA in healthy donors. Only in-frame clones appear in the TCRdb table, and some are missing; sequencing was by immunoSEQ multiplex PCR. The sample yields roughly 120,000 clones, of which the top ten take up 2.5% to 3%. Sequenced material: PBMCs. Receptors originate from a man aged 25-45 years in good health and CMV-seronegative. CDR3s include the opening cysteine and the closing phenylalanine or tryptophan. The D gene is left open where the match is weak.

d_gene | len | j_gene | v_gene | CDR3nt | CDR3aa
- | 10 | TRBJ1-2 | TRBV29-1 | TGCAGCGTTGAAGAATCGGCGGAAACCTTC | CSVEESAETF
TRBD1 | 16 | TRBJ2-1 | TRBV5-1 | TGCGCCAGCAGCTTAGGACAGGGGAGCTCCTACAATGAGCAGTTCTTC | CASSLGQGSSYNEQFF
- | 17 | TRBJ2-7 | TRBV4-2 | TGTGCCAGCAGCCAAGGGGACTCTTCGGCCGCTACCTACGAGCAGTACTTC | CASSQGDSSAATYEQYF
- | 17 | TRBJ1-5 | TRBV21-1 | TGTGCCAGCAGCTCTTGGGGGCGTGGGTTACGGAATCAGCCCCAGCATTTT | CASSSWGRGLRNQPQHF
TRBD1 | 16 | TRBJ2-2 | TRBV4-3 | TGCGCCAGCAGCCAGAAAACAGGGGGCGGCACCGGGGAGCTGTTTTTT | CASSQKTGGGTGELFF
TRBD1 | 18 | TRBJ2-7 | TRBV28 | TGTGCCAGCAGGAAACCGGGACAGGGGGCTCTGGAAACTGTGGGGCAGTACTTC | CASRKPGQGALETVGQYF
TRBD2 | 17 | TRBJ2-7 | TRBV11-2 | TGTGCCAGCAGCTCGACTAGCGGGAGATTTTTCTCCTACGAGCAGTACTTC | CASSSTSGRFFSYEQYF
- | 15 | TRBJ2-6 | TRBV5-1 | TGCGCCAGCAGCGACGACACCTCTGGGGCCAACGTCCTGACTTTC | CASSDDTSGANVLTF
- | 12 | TRBJ1-1 | TRBV29-1 | TGCAGCGTAACAAGGGGGGGCACTGAAGCTTTCTTT | CSVTRGGTEAFF
TRBD2 | 16 | TRBJ2-7 | TRBV5-1 | TGCGCCAGCAGCCCGGCTTCGGGGACTAGTCTTAACGAGCAGTACTTC | CASSPASGTSLNEQYF
TRBD1 | 19 | TRBJ2-6 | TRBV28 | TGTGCCAGCAGTCTGCCAGGGACAGGGGGCATCTCTGGGGCCAACGTCCTGACTTTC | CASSLPGTGGISGANVLTF
TRBD2 | 14 | TRBJ2-3 | TRBV6-5 | TGTGCCAGCAGTTTGGGACTAGGGACAGATACGCAGTATTTT | CASSLGLGTDTQYF
TRBD2 | 16 | TRBJ2-1 | TRBV7-2 | TGTGCCAGCAGCTCCCGGACTAGCGGGGGTCGGTATGAGCAGTTCTTC | CASSSRTSGGRYEQFF
TRBD1 | 15 | TRBJ1-6 | TRBV5-1 | TGCGCCAGCAGCCCCGGACAGGGGTCTAATTCACCCCTCCACTTT | CASSPGQGSNSPLHF
TRBD1 | 14 | TRBJ2-3 | TRBV10-3 | TGTGCCATCAAGGGACAGGGGGCTGGAGATACGCAGTATTTT | CAIKGQGAGDTQYF
- | 14 | TRBJ2-3 | TRBV30 | TGTGCCTGGAGTCAACGGGAAAGCTCAGATACGCAGTATTTT | CAWSQRESSDTQYF
TRBD1 | 14 | TRBJ2-1 | TRBV18 | TGTGCCAGTAGGCAGGGGGTCGCCTACAATGAGCAGTTCTTC | CASRQGVAYNEQFF
TRBD2 | 14 | TRBJ2-3 | TRBV19 | TGTGCCAGTAGTATCGGGAGGGCCCAGGGTACGCAGTATTTT | CASSIGRAQGTQYF
- | 16 | TRBJ1-4 | TRBV30 | TGTGCCTGGGCCGCGGGGGTGGTGGGGACTAATGAAAAACTGTTTTTT | CAWAAGVVGTNEKLFF
TRBD1 | 15 | TRBJ1-5 | TRBV28 | TGTGCCAGCAGTTTGGCGGGACAGGGCAATCAGCCCCAGCATTTT | CASSLAGQGNQPQHF
- | 14 | TRBJ1-2 | TRBV30 | TGTGCCTGGAGTGGGGGAGAACTAGGCCATGGCTACACCTTC | CAWSGGELGHGYTF
TRBD1 | 15 | TRBJ1-2 | TRBV29-1 | TGCAGCGCAAAAGGACAGGGACCCGGAAACTATGGCTACACCTTC | CSAKGQGPGNYGYTF
- | 13 | TRBJ1-5 | TRBV30 | TGTGCCTGGAGTGAGGAGGGTTGGCAGCCCCAGCATTTT | CAWSEEGWQPQHF
TRBD1 | 18 | TRBJ1-4 | TRBV30 | TGTGCCTGGAGTTCCCGACAGGGCACTACTAGTACTAATGAAAAACTGTTTTTT | CAWSSRQGTTSTNEKLFF
- | 14 | TRBJ2-1 | TRBV15 | TGTGCCACCAGCAGAGGGACAGCCTACAATGAGCAGTTCTTC | CATSRGTAYNEQFF
TRBD1 | 15 | TRBJ2-5 | TRBV6-1 | TGTGCCAGCAGTCCGGGGACAGGGGGTCAAGAGACCCAGTACTTC | CASSPGTGGQETQYF
TRBD1 | 14 | TRBJ1-5 | TRBV30 | TGTGCCTGGAATGAAGGACAGGGCAATCAGCCCCAGCATTTT | CAWNEGQGNQPQHF
TRBD2 | 16 | TRBJ2-7 | TRBV4-2 | TGTGCCAGCAGCCAAGATTCTAGCGGGGCCATCTACGAGCAGTACTTC | CASSQDSSGAIYEQYF
TRBD1 | 14 | TRBJ2-4 | TRBV5-6 | TGTGCCAGCAGCTTGGTGGGACAGGGGAACATTCAGTACTTC | CASSLVGQGNIQYF
- | 16 | TRBJ1-1 | TRBV5-1 | TGCGCCAGCAGCCCCAACCCCGGGACATTGAACACTGAAGCTTTCTTT | CASSPNPGTLNTEAFF
- | 14 | TRBJ2-7 | TRBV11-2 | TGTGCCAGCAGCCGACAGGTTCTTTCCTACGAGCAGTACTTC | CASSRQVLSYEQYF
- | 14 | TRBJ1-3 | TRBV5-4 | TGTGCCAGCAGCTTAGACAGTGCCGGAAACACCATATATTTT | CASSLDSAGNTIYF
- | 19 | TRBJ1-5 | TRBV4-1 | TGCGCCAGCAGCCAACCTTCGTATTACCCTGTCAAGCGCTATCAGCCCCAGCATTTT | CASSQPSYYPVKRYQPQHF
TRBD2 | 18 | TRBJ2-3 | TRBV5-1 | TGCGCCAGCAGCTTTAATTACCGGACTAGCGGGAACACAGATACGCAGTATTTT | CASSFNYRTSGNTDTQYF
TRBD2 | 15 | TRBJ2-1 | TRBV19 | TGTGCCAGTACCACGACTAGCGATAGGTCAAATGAGCAGTTCTTC | CASTTTSDRSNEQFF
TRBD2 | 17 | TRBJ2-7 | TRBV7-2 | TGTGCCAGCAGCTTAGGACGGGGCGGGAGAATGGTTTACGAGCAGTACTTC | CASSLGRGGRMVYEQYF
TRBD1 | 13 | TRBJ2-1 | TRBV28 | TGTGCCAGCAGGGGACAGGATCACAATGAGCAGTTCTTC | CASRGQDHNEQFF
- | 15 | TRBJ2-4 | TRBV9 | TGTGCCAGCAGCGTAGGAGCTTTAGCCAAAAACATTCAGTACTTC | CASSVGALAKNIQYF
TRBD2 | 14 | TRBJ2-7 | TRBV10-3 | TGTGCCATCAGGCTAGCGGGAGGATCGGGGGAGCAGTACTTC | CAIRLAGGSGEQYF
- | 16 | TRBJ1-2 | TRBV15 | TGTGCCACCAGCAGAGATAAGGGGGTGAGCTTCTATGGCTACACCTTC | CATSRDKGVSFYGYTF
TRBD1 | 14 | TRBJ1-2 | TRBV15 | TGTGCCACCAGCACTCGGACAGGGGCTTATGGCTACACCTTC | CATSTRTGAYGYTF
- | 13 | TRBJ1-5 | TRBV10-3 | TGTGCCGGAGGAGGGAATAGCAATCAGCCCCAGCATTTT | CAGGGNSNQPQHF
- | 16 | TRBJ1-3 | TRBV28 | TGTGCCAGCACCTCCGGCCCGACTCACTCTGGAAACACCATATATTTT | CASTSGPTHSGNTIYF
TRBD1 | 13 | TRBJ1-5 | TRBV25-1 | TGTGCCAGCTCCGGGACAGGCTATCAGCCCCAGCATTTT | CASSGTGYQPQHF